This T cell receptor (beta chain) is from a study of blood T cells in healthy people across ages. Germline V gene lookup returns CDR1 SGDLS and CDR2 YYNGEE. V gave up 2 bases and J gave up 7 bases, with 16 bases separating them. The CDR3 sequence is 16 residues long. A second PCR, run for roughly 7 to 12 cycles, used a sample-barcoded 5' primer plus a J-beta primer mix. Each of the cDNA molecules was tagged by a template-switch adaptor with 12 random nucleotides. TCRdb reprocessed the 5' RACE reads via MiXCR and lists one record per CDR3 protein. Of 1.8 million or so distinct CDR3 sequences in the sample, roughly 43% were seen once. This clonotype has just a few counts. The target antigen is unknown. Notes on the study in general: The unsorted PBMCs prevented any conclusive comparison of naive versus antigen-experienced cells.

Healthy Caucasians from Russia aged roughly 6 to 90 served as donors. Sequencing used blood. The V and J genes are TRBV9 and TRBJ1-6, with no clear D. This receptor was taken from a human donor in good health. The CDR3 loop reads CASSVPPEPGNSPLHF. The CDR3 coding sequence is TGTGCCAGCAGCGTCCCTCCGGAGCCTGGGAATTCACCCCTCCACTTT.